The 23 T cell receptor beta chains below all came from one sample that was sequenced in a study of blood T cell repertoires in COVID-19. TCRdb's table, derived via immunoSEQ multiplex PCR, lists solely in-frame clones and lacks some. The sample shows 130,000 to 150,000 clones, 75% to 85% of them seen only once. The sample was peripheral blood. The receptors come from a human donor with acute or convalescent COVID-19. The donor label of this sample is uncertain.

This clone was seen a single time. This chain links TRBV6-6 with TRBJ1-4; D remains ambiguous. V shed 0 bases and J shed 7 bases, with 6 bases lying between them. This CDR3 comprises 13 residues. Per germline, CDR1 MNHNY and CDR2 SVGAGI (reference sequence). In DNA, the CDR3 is TGTGCCAGCAGTTACTCAGCGCTTGAAAAACTGTTTTTT. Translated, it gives CASSYSALEKLFF.

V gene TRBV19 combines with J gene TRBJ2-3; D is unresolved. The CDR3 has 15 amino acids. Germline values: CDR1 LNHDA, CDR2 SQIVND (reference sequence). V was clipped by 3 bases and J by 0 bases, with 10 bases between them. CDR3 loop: CASSIYHGSTDTQYF. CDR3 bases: TGTGCCAGTAGTATCTATCACGGGAGCACAGATACGCAGTATTTT.

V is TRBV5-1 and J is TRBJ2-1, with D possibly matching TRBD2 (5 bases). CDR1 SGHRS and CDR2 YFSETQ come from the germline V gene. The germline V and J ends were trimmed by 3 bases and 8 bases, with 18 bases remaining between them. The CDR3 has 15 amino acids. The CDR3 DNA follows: TGCGCCAGCAGCTCGCCGGACCGCCCCGGGGATGAGCAGTTCTTC. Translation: CASSSPDRPGDEQFF.

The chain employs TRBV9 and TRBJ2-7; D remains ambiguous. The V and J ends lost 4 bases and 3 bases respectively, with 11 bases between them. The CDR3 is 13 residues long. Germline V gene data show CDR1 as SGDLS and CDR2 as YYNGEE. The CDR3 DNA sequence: TGTGCCAGCAGCCCCCATCCAGGCTACGAGCAGTACGTC. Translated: CASSPHPGYEQYV.

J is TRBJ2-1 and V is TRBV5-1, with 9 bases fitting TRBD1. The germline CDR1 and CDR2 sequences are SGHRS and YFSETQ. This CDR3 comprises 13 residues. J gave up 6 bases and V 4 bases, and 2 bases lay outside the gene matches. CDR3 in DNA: TGCGCCAGCAGCCGGACAGGGGCCAATGAGCAGTTCTTC. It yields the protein CASSRTGANEQFF.

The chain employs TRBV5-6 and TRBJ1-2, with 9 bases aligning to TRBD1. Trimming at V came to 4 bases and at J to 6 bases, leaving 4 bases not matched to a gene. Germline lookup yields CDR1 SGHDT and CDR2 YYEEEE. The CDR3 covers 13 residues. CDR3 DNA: TGTGCCAGCAGCCAAGACAGGGGGAATGGCTACACCTTC. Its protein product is CASSQDRGNGYTF.

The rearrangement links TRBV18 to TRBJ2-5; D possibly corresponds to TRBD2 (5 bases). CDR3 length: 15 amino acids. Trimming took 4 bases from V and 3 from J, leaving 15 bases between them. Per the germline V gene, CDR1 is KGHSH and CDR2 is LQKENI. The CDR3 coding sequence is TGTGCCAGCTCACGCAACCTCGGGGAAAAAGAGACCCAGTACTTC. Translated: CASSRNLGEKETQYF.

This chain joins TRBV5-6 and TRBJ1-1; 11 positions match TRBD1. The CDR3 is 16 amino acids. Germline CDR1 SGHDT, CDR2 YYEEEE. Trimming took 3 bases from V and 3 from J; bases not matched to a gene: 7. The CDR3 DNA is TGTGCCAGCAGCTCCCTGGGACAGGGGGAACACACTGAAGCTTTCTTT. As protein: CASSSLGQGEHTEAFF.

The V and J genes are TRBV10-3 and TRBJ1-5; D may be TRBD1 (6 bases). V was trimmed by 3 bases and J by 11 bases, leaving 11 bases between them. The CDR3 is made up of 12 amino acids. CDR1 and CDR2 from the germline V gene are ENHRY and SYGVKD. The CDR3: CAISEGGGAQHF. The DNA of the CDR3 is TGTGCCATCAGTGAAGGGGGTGGTGCCCAGCATTTT.

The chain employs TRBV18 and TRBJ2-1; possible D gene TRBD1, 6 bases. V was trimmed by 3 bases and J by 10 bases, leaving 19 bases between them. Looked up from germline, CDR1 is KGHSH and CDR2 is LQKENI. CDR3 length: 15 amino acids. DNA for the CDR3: TGTGCCAGCTCACCGGAAGCGCAGGGGAGACGAGAGCAGTTCTTC. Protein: CASSPEAQGRREQFF.

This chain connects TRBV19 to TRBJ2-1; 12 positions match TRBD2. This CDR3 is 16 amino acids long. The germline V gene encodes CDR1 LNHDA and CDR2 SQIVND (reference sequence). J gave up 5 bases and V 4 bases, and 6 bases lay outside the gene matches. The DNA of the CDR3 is TGTGCCAGTAGTACTCCCGGGACTAGCGGGCACAATGAGCAGTTCTTC. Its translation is CASSTPGTSGHNEQFF.

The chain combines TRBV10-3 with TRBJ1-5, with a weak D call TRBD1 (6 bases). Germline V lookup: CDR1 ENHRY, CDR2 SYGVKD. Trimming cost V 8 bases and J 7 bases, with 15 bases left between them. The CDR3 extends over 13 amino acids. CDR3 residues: CAIGGGGLQPQHF. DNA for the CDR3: TGTGCCATCGGGGGCGGGGGTCTGCAGCCCCAGCATTTT.

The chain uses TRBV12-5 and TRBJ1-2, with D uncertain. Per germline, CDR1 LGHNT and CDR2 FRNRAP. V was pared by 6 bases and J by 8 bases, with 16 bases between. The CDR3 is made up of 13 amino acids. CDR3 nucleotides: TGTGCTAGTGGACTCGACGGAGCGGGGGGCTACACCTTC. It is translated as CASGLDGAGGYTF.

The CDR3 DNA sequence: TGTGCCAGCAGCCCGTTCACTAGCGGGGGAGGCACAGATACGCAGTATTTT. It specifies CASSPFTSGGGTDTQYF. The V and J genes are TRBV7-6 and TRBJ2-3; 11 nucleotides align to TRBD2. This CDR3 has 17 amino acids. V lost 5 bases and J lost 1; bases outside the gene matches: 8. Per germline, CDR1 SGHVS and CDR2 FNYEAQ.

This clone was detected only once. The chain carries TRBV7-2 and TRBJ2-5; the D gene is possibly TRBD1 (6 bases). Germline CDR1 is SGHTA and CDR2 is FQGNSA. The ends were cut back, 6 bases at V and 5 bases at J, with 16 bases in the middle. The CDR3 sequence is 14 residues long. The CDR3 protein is CASRLTGSDETQYF. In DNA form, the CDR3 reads TGTGCCAGCAGACTTACAGGGTCGGACGAGACCCAGTACTTC.

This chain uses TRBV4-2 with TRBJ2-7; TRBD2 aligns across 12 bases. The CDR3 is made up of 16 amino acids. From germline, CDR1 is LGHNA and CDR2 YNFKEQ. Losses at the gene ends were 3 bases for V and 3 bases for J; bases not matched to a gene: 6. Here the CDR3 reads CASSHLAGGLLYEQYF. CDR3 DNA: TGTGCCAGCAGCCACCTAGCGGGGGGGCTCCTCTACGAGCAGTACTTC.

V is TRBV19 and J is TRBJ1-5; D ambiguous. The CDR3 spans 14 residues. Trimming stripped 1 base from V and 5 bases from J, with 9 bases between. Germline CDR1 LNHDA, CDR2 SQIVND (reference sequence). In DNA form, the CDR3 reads TGTGCCAGTAGTATAGGTAACTTGGATCAGCCCCAGCATTTT. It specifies CASSIGNLDQPQHF.

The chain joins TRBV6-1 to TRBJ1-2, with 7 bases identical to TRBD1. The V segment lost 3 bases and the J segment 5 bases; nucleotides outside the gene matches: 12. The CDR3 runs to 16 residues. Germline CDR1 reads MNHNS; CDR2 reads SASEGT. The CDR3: CASSEYPWTGEYGYTF. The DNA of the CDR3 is TGTGCCAGCAGTGAGTACCCCTGGACAGGCGAGTATGGCTACACCTTC.

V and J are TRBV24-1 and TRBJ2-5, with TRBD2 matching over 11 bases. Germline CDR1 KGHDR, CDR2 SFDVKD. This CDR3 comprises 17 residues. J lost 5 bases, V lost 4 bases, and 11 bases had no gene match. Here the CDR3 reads CATSDPIAGGRGETQYF. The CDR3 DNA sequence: TGTGCCACCAGTGACCCCATAGCGGGGGGGCGCGGTGAGACCCAGTACTTC.

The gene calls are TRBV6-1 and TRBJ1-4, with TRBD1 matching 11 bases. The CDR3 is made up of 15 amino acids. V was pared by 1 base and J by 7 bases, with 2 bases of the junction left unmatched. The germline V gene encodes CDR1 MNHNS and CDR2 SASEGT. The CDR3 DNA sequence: TGTGCCAGCAGTGAAGGGACAGGGGGCCTTGAAAAACTGTTTTTT. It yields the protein CASSEGTGGLEKLFF.

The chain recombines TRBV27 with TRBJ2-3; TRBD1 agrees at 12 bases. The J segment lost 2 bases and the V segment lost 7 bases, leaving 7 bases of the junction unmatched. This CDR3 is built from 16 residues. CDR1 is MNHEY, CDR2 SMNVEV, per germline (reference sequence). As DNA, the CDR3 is TGTGCCAGCAACCCCGGGGACAGGGGGCCCACAGATACGCAGTATTTT. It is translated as CASNPGDRGPTDTQYF.

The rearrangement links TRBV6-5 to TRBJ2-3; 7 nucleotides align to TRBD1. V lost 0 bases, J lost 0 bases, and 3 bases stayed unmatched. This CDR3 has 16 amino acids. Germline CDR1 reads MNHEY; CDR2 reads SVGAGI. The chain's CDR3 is CASSYSRGLSTDTQYF. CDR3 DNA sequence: TGTGCCAGCAGTTACTCAAGGGGGCTTAGCACAGATACGCAGTATTTT.

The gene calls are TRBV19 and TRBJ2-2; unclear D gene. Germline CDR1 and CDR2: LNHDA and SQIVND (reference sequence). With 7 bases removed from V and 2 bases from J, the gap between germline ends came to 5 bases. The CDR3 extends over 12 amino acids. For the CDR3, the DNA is TGTGCCAGTACCCCAAACACCGGGGAGCTGTTTTTT. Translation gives CASTPNTGELFF.